Following are 19 T cell receptor beta chains from one sample sequenced in a study of PD-1 blockade in classical Hodgkin lymphoma. Regarding time point: cycle 4 day 1 (C4D1), after six to seven weeks of nivolumab. In every patient, relapse followed autologous stem cell transplantation, while exposure to brentuximab vedotin differed. The method was immunoSEQ multiplex PCR; TCRdb's version includes in-frame clones alone and lacks a portion of them. Of thousands of clones listed, roughly four fifths are singletons. The material sequenced was peripheral blood mononuclear cells (PBMCs), taken before the fourth cycle of nivolumab. The receptor source for this set is a human donor with classical Hodgkin lymphoma.

Only one count was recorded for this clone. The chain uses TRBV30 and TRBJ1-6; D remains unclear. This CDR3 has 14 residues. Germline V gives CDR1 GTSNPN, CDR2 SVGIG (reference sequence). V was cut by 3 bases and J by 4 bases, with 10 bases left in between. CDR3 loop: CAWREDYYNSPLHF. CDR3 sequence (DNA): TGTGCCTGGAGAGAGGATTATTATAATTCACCCCTCCACTTT.

This clone was recorded once. The chain has TRBV4-3 and TRBJ2-7; D uncertain. CDR1 LGHNA and CDR2 YSLEER come from the germline V gene. The ends were cut back, 3 bases at V and 2 bases at J, with 8 bases in the middle. The CDR3 is made up of 13 amino acids. CDR3 in DNA: TGCGCCAGCAGCCATAACACAGCCTACGAGCAGTACTTC. This gives the protein CASSHNTAYEQYF.

The V and J genes are TRBV18 and TRBJ1-1, with 9 bases fitting TRBD1. Germline CDR1 is KGHSH and CDR2 is LQKENI. After removal of 6 bases from V and 7 bases from J, the junction contained 3 bases not matched to a gene. The CDR3 length is 12 residues. In DNA, the CDR3 is TGTGCCAGCTCGCGACAGGGGGTTGAAGCTTTCTTT. Protein: CASSRQGVEAFF.

The chain links TRBV19 to TRBJ1-6; TRBD1 matches 7 bases. This CDR3 is built from 13 residues. With V trimmed by 8 bases and J by 8 bases, 6 bases remained unmatched. Per the germline V gene, CDR1 is LNHDA and CDR2 is SQIVND (reference sequence). Here the CDR3 DNA reads TGTGCCAGTTCGGGACAGCGACATTCACCCCTCCACTTT. It specifies CASSGQRHSPLHF.

The gene calls are TRBV18 and TRBJ1-1; no firm D call. CDR3 length: 14 residues. The V gene lost 2 bases and the J gene lost 3 bases, with 10 bases spanning the gap. Germline loops: CDR1 KGHSH, CDR2 LQKENI. The CDR3: CASSPLGVDTEAFF. The CDR3 DNA is TGTGCCAGCTCACCATTGGGTGTGGACACTGAAGCTTTCTTT.

The rearrangement links TRBV6-1 to TRBJ1-1; D unresolved. V was shortened by 2 bases and J by 5 bases, with 15 bases between the two germline ends. CDR1 and CDR2 (germline): MNHNS, SASEGT. The CDR3 length is 15 residues. The CDR3 region has the DNA TGTGCCAGCAGTGAATATGGGGATTCTAGGACTGAAGCTTTCTTT. The encoded protein is CASSEYGDSRTEAFF.

In this sample, this clone is medium-sized. The DNA is omitted, as the CDR3 cannot be located on it reliably, and the CDR3 follows TCRdb's listing. The chain combines TRBV2 with TRBJ2-4; the D call of TRBD1 is as the table states it, not checked on the DNA. The V gene's germline CDR1 is SNHLY and CDR2 FYNNEI. The CDR3 numbers 19 amino acids, ends counted. CDR3 sequence: CASSVFGQGATYEPRLKYF.

On this clone: Given a much more abundant clone one base away, this may be a read error. This rearrangement joins TRBV4-3 to TRBJ2-7, with D possibly TRBD2 on 6 matching bases. V lost 5 bases to trimming and J lost 2 bases, with 13 bases between them. From germline, CDR1 is LGHNA and CDR2 YSLEER. This CDR3 is 14 amino acids long. The chain's CDR3 is CASSLAGGTYEQYF. The CDR3 nucleotides read TGCGCCAGCAGCTTGGCCGGGGGAACCTACGAGCAGTACTTC.

The chain links TRBV7-2 to TRBJ2-7; unclear D gene. This CDR3 comprises 15 residues. Germline V CDR1 and CDR2: SGHTA, FQGNSA. Between the trimmed V and J ends, which lost 1 base and 1 base, there was a span of 11 bases. CDR3 nucleotides: TGTGCCAGCAGCTTAGAGACCCTGGGGTCCTACGAGCAGTACTTC. Amino acids: CASSLETLGSYEQYF. Full variable domain (outside the CDR3, taken from reference TRBV7-2 and TRBJ2-7): GAGVSQSPSNKVTEKGKDVELRCDPISGHTALYWYRQSLGQGLEFLIYFQGNSAPDKSGLPSDRFSAERTGGSVSTLTIQRTQQEDSAVYLCASSLETLGSYEQYFGPGTRLTVT.

This rearrangement joins TRBV13 to TRBJ2-6, with D uncertain. The length of the CDR3 is 15 residues. The V and J ends lost 0 bases and 3 bases respectively, with 6 bases between them. Germline loops: CDR1 PRHDT, CDR2 FYEKMQ (reference sequence). The CDR3 is CASSLGGYGANVLTF. CDR3 DNA: TGTGCCAGCAGCTTAGGGGGGTATGGGGCCAACGTCCTGACTTTC.

V usage is TRBV28 and J usage is TRBJ1-2; 8 nucleotides agree with TRBD1. From germline, CDR1 is MDHEN and CDR2 SYDVKM. The CDR3 has 18 amino acids. The ends lost 2 bases at V and 7 bases at J; junction bases unmatched: 18. For the CDR3, the DNA is TGTGCCAGCAGTTTAGGGGGCCCCTCGACAGGGGCATCGGGTGGCTACACCTTC. Translated, it gives CASSLGGPSTGASGGYTF.

This clone was detected once. The chain joins TRBV6-1 to TRBJ1-4; possibly TRBD1 for D (6 bases). The CDR3 runs 15 residues. CDR1 and CDR2 from the germline V gene are MNHNS and SASEGT. The V gene lost 7 bases and the J gene lost 8 bases, with 20 bases spanning the gap. The CDR3 DNA sequence: TGTGCCAGCAAAACCGGGGAGAGGGGGAGCGAAAAACTGTTTTTT. It encodes CASKTGERGSEKLFF.

The J gene is TRBJ1-2, the V gene TRBV5-1; 8 nucleotides agree with TRBD1. Germline lookup yields CDR1 SGHRS and CDR2 YFSETQ. Unmatched junction bases numbered 7, after V lost 2 bases and J lost 7 bases. The CDR3 extends over 14 amino acids. The CDR3 DNA reads as TGCGCCAGCAGCTTCGAGACAGGGGCTGCTGGCTACACCTTC. Protein sequence: CASSFETGAAGYTF.

The chain recombines TRBV19 with TRBJ2-2; D possibly corresponds to TRBD1 (5 bases). The CDR3 spans 14 residues. Germline V gives CDR1 LNHDA, CDR2 SQIVND (reference sequence). V lost 6 bases to trimming and J lost 3 bases, with 11 bases between them. The CDR3 DNA reads TGTGCCAGTAGCGGGCAGGGTTACACCGGGGAGCTGTTTTTT. Its translation: CASSGQGYTGELFF. The whole variable domain, filled in from reference TRBV19 and TRBJ2-2, reads DGGITQSPKYLFRKEGQNVTLSCEQNLNHDAMYWYRQDPGQGLRLIYYSQIVNDFQKGDIAEGYSVSREKKESFPLTVTSAQKNPTAFYLCASSGQGYTGELFFGEGSRLTVL.

This clone showed up just a few times. This rearrangement joins TRBV19 to TRBJ2-5; possibly TRBD1 for D (5 bases). V dropped 4 bases and J dropped 5 bases, with 14 bases sitting between them. Germline CDR1 LNHDA, CDR2 SQIVND (reference sequence). This CDR3 is built from 14 residues. The chain's CDR3 is CASSSHRFGETQYF. CDR3 DNA: TGTGCCAGTAGTAGCCACAGGTTTGGGGAGACCCAGTACTTC.

The chain carries TRBV27 and TRBJ2-7, with D hard to call. V lost 0 bases and J 2 bases, leaving 8 bases between the germline ends. CDR1 MNHEY and CDR2 SMNVEV come from the germline V gene (reference sequence). CDR3 size: 14 residues. For the CDR3, the DNA is TGTGCCAGCAGTTTATCTTGGGATACCTACGAGCAGTACTTC. This encodes CASSLSWDTYEQYF.

This clone was detected a few times. The DNA for the CDR3 is TGTGCCAGCAGCCTGCCATGGGACTTTAACTATGGCTACACCTTC. Its translation: CASSLPWDFNYGYTF. The chain has TRBV7-9 and TRBJ1-2; the D gene is possibly TRBD1 (5 bases). The V and J ends lost 5 bases and 1 base respectively, with 14 bases between them. This CDR3 comprises 15 residues. In germline, CDR1 is SEHNR, CDR2 FQNEAQ (reference sequence).

V is TRBV7-3 and J is TRBJ2-2; maybe TRBD2 (5 bases). This CDR3 is built from 15 residues. Germline lookup yields CDR1 SGHTA and CDR2 FQGTGA. V gave up 2 bases and J gave up 2 bases, with 9 bases separating them. The CDR3: CASSLGLANTGELFF. In DNA, the CDR3 is TGTGCCAGCAGCTTAGGCCTAGCAAACACCGGGGAGCTGTTTTTT.

J is TRBJ1-5 and V is TRBV7-2; 7 nucleotides align to TRBD1. The J segment lost 10 bases and the V segment lost 5 bases, leaving 11 bases of the junction unmatched. The CDR3 sequence is 14 residues long. Germline lookup yields CDR1 SGHTA and CDR2 FQGNSA. The CDR3 DNA reads as TGTGCCAGCAGCCCTCGACAGGGCTATAGACCCCAGCATTTT. Amino acid sequence: CASSPRQGYRPQHF. Full variable domain (remainder filled in from reference TRBV7-2 and TRBJ1-5): GAGVSQSPSNKVTEKGKDVELRCDPISGHTALYWYRQSLGQGLEFLIYFQGNSAPDKSGLPSDRFSAERTGGSVSTLTIQRTQQEDSAVYLCASSPRQGYRPQHFGDGTRLSIL.